This T cell receptor (beta chain) was captured by sequencing in a study of blood T cell repertoires in COVID-19. The length of the CDR3 is 14 residues. The V gene's germline CDR1 is WNHNN and CDR2 SYGVQD (reference sequence). V was cut by 0 bases and J by 4 bases, with 9 bases left in between. Participant age was about 18 to 95 years, and participants resided in 24 US areas. Membership in each cohort depended on participant-reported clinical history. The protocol was immunoSEQ multiplex PCR, while the TCRdb copy is restricted to in-frame clones and leaves out a portion. The sample yields about 190,000 clones, 65% to 85% seen once.

V gene TRBV10-1 combines with J gene TRBJ1-1; weak D call: TRBD1 (6 bases). The TCR originated in a woman under 40 who had recovered from COVID-19. The source material was PBMCs or T cells enriched from blood (not recorded which). CDR3 coding DNA: TGCGCCAGCAGTGAGTCTTCAGGGGCCACTGAAGCTTTCTTT. It codes for CASSESSGATEAFF.